The sequence of this T cell receptor beta chain was determined in a study of T-cell memory formation after mild COVID-19 (dated by TCRdb to the early 2020s). Context from the whole study: Most TCR sequence clusters were specific to one of the two donors. In a couple of donors, T-cell clones that expanded and contracted after mild COVID-19 were followed by sequencing TCRalpha and TCRbeta repertoires longitudinally. Two young, previously healthy adult volunteers made up the cohort, one male and one female.

Comments on this clonotype: Its antigen remains unidentified. Per-base qualities were not stored, and no clone one base away is much larger.

Between the V and J ends, shortened by 3 bases and 7 bases respectively, the junction contains 9 bases. The CDR3 runs 13 amino acids, cysteine and phenylalanine included. Only the CDR3 DNA stays, 39 bases, in frame from base 1. Data came from an Illumina NovaSeq 6000. TCRalpha and TCRbeta cDNA libraries were constructed by 5'RACE with constant-segment primers, with sample barcodes and unique molecular identifiers being introduced. RNA was extracted from every sample with Trizol reagent. Amplification of the libraries took two PCR steps, and the second step added a second sample barcode plus Illumina TruSeq adapters. Sequencing of the libraries was done on an Illumina NovaSeq, producing 2 x 150 bp paired-end reads. As for the original processing: Reads were demultiplexed and collapsed into UMI-guided consensus sequences with migec v1.2.7. Using mixcr v2.1.11, UMI consensuses were aligned to TRA and TRB V and J templates and then assembled into clonotypes. A clonotype was counted as expanded or contracted only if both edgeR and NoisET called the change significant, with noise models trained on biological replicates. edgeR calls used a false discovery rate-adjusted p below 0.01 and a log2 fold-change threshold of 1. As an exploratory analysis of dynamics, PCA with hierarchical clustering was applied to max-normalized trajectories of the 1000 most abundant clonotypes. Separately sequenced CD4+ and CD8+ repertoires were used to assign a CD4 or CD8 phenotype to each responding clone. TCRdb trimmed public reads at Q25 via fastp, called clones via MiXCR and kept in-frame beta chains. CDR3 protein sequences are deduplicated, and each keeps its most common genes and DNA. The V and J calls follow TCRdb's processing rather than the paper's. The sample records 250,000 to 350,000 distinct CDR3 sequences, roughly a fifth of which are singletons. Together, the top ten hold roughly 21% of the sample.

Ficoll-Paque density gradient centrifugation was the method used to isolate PBMCs. Paper-wide results and their limitations: Balanced CD4/CD8 phenotypes were observed for clones contracting from day 15 to 85, whereas a bias towards CD4+ was observed for a second wave of clones expanding from day 15 to 37. SARS-CoV-2 specificity of the second-wave clones peaking on day 37 was not confirmed. Some responding clones were detected in pre-infection memory, which suggested that pre-existing cross-reactive memory T cells had joined the SARS-CoV-2 response. Contracting CD4+ clones were located mainly in the CM and EM memory subsets, whereas CD8+ clones were found to be enriched in EMRA. The study included only a couple of mild cases, and larger cohorts that include severe cases with pre-infection samples were judged to be necessary.

The rearrangement combines TRBV12-3 or TRBV12-4 with TRBJ2-2, with the D gene not clear enough to name. The sequence derives from a man aged 18 to 29 who had mild COVID-19 (a few samples of this study predate the infection). The sample titles of this study are shuffled in the database, so cell type and time point are left out; the donor was told from shared clones. Material for sequencing was PBMCs or a T cell subset sorted from them (not recorded which). In nucleotide form, the sequence is TGTGCCAGCAGTTTCATGCCGTTCGGGGAGCTGTTTTTT. It codes for CASSFMPFGELFF.